These 30 T cell receptor beta chains originate from one sample sequenced in a study of T cells in Graves' hyperthyroidism and ophthalmopathy. Researchers took RNA transcripts and amplified the TCR beta CDR3 regions from them. Carried out on the TCR CDR3, a first-round RT-PCR used the HTBI primer set. TCRdb independently ran MiXCR on the multiplex PCR reads; one entry per CDR3 protein. The repertoire has approximately 380,000 distinct CDR3 sequences, around 15% of them found once; the top ten carry 25% to 30%. The material sequenced was blood. These receptors were taken from a middle-aged man with Graves' ophthalmopathy.

This clonotype was counted at least ten times. The chain employs TRBV3-1 and TRBJ2-7; 7 bases agree with TRBD1. With 1 base clipped from V and 0 bases from J, the junction kept 6 bases outside the gene matches. Looked up from germline, CDR1 is LGHDT and CDR2 is YNNKEL (reference sequence). This CDR3 has 16 amino acids. For the CDR3, the DNA is TGTGCCAGCAGCCAAGGAGGACAGGCTAGCTCCTACGAGCAGTACTTC. Translated: CASSQGGQASSYEQYF.

The chain is built from TRBV5-1 and TRBJ2-3, with TRBD1 as a possible D gene (5 bases). The V gene lost 4 bases and the J gene lost 2 bases, with 14 bases spanning the gap. In germline, CDR1 is SGHRS, CDR2 YFSETQ. The CDR3 loop spans 15 amino acids. The CDR3 coding sequence is TGCGCCAGCAGCCAACAGGAGCGCTACACAGATACGCAGTATTTT. It translates to CASSQQERYTDTQYF.

The rearrangement joins TRBV15 to TRBJ2-7; a possible D gene is TRBD1 (6 bases). The germline CDR1 and CDR2 sequences are LNHNV and YYDKDF (reference sequence). Trimming took off 3 bases at V and 2 bases at J, with 8 bases between the two ends. The CDR3 runs to 13 residues. CDR3 in DNA: TGTGCCACCAGCAGCAGGGGCACCTACGAGCAGTACTTC. This gives the protein CATSSRGTYEQYF.

This clonotype has at least ten counts. CDR3 sequence (DNA): TGCGCCAGCAGCATAAGCGGGAGCACAGATACGCAGTATTTT. This codes for CASSISGSTDTQYF. The V and J genes are TRBV5-1 and TRBJ2-3; D perhaps matches TRBD2 (6 bases). CDR1 and CDR2 (germline): SGHRS, YFSETQ. This CDR3 comprises 14 residues. V was clipped by 4 bases and J by 0 bases, with 9 bases between them.

The rearrangement uses TRBV19 and TRBJ2-2; TRBD2 is a possible D gene (6 bases). CDR3 size: 16 residues. The germline V and J ends were trimmed by 7 bases and 0 bases, with 15 bases remaining between them. From germline, CDR1 is LNHDA and CDR2 SQIVND (reference sequence). The CDR3 DNA reads as TGTGCCAGTAAAGTAGAGCGGGCGGCGAACACCGGGGAGCTGTTTTTT. It is translated as CASKVERAANTGELFF.

The sample holds many counts of this clonotype. At one end the junction does not follow the germline gene, possibly because of a read error. CDR3 region: CATSLGKVRIYNEQFF. The CDR3, as DNA: TGTGCCACCAGTTTGGGGAAAGTACGCATTTACAATGAGCAGTTCTTC. V usage is TRBV28 and J usage is TRBJ2-1; D is undetermined. Germline values: CDR1 MDHEN, CDR2 SYDVKM. CDR3 size: 16 residues.

The sample holds a few counts of this clonotype. Compared with germline, one end of the junction differs, possibly owing to a read error. This chain joins TRBV14 and TRBJ1-1, with 8 bases identical to TRBD1. The germline V gene encodes CDR1 SGHDN and CDR2 FVKESK. The length of the CDR3 is 13 residues. The CDR3 is CASSQGQGANRLF. DNA for the CDR3: TGTGCCAGCAGCCAAGGGCAGGGGGCTAACCGCCTCTTT.

In its sample, this clonotype was seen many times. V and J are TRBV12-3 or TRBV12-4 and TRBJ2-5; tentative D call: TRBD1 (6 bases). CDR3 length equals 13 residues. The V gene lost 5 bases and the J gene lost 3 bases, with 10 bases spanning the gap. CDR3 DNA: TGTGCCAGCAGTAGTACAGGGAAAGAGACCCAGTACTTC. It translates to CASSSTGKETQYF.

In this sample, this clonotype turned up many times. The CDR3, as DNA: TGTGCCAGCAGTTGGGCTGACTCTGGAAACACCATATATTTT. This codes for CASSWADSGNTIYF. V is TRBV2 and J is TRBJ1-3; D gene unclear. Germline V CDR1 and CDR2: SNHLY, FYNNEI. V was cut by 5 bases and J by 0 bases, with 8 bases left in between. The CDR3 is 14 amino acids.

The rearrangement joins TRBV7-2 to TRBJ2-5; 9 nucleotides line up with TRBD1. CDR1 and CDR2 (germline): SGHTA, FQGNSA. Trimming took 7 bases from V and 5 from J; bases not matched to a gene: 11. The CDR3 runs 15 residues. CDR3 in amino acids: CASTADRGGGETQYF. Here the CDR3 DNA reads TGTGCCAGCACTGCGGACAGGGGAGGAGGGGAGACCCAGTACTTC.

This clonotype was counted many times. The J gene is TRBJ2-7, the V gene TRBV6-1; D may be TRBD1 (6 bases). In germline, CDR1 is MNHNS, CDR2 SASEGT. The germline V and J ends were trimmed by 5 bases and 0 bases, with 11 bases remaining between them. The CDR3 sequence is 14 residues long. This chain's CDR3 is CASSSQGSSYEQYF. Here the CDR3 DNA reads TGTGCCAGCAGTTCACAGGGTAGCTCCTACGAGCAGTACTTC.

Many counts were recorded for this clonotype. The chain has TRBV7-9 and TRBJ2-5; 14 nucleotides line up with TRBD2. The ends lost 5 bases at V and 4 bases at J; junction bases unmatched: 9. From germline, CDR1 is SEHNR and CDR2 FQNEAQ (reference sequence). The CDR3 consists of 17 residues. The CDR3 DNA is TGTGCCAGCAGCCAACCGGGACTAGCGGGAGTAGGAGAGACCCAGTACTTC. This codes for CASSQPGLAGVGETQYF.

This clonotype occurred many times. The rearrangement joins TRBV3-1 to TRBJ2-2; 8 positions agree with TRBD2. CDR3 length equals 15 residues. Losses at the gene ends were 3 bases for V and 6 bases for J; bases not matched to a gene: 6. Germline V gene sequence: CDR1 LGHDT, CDR2 YNNKEL (reference sequence). CDR3 protein: CASSQAGRGAGELFF. CDR3 coding DNA: TGTGCCAGCAGCCAGGCCGGGAGGGGCGCCGGGGAGCTGTTTTTT.

This rearrangement joins TRBV19 to TRBJ1-2; 7 bases are a match to TRBD1. Germline trimming cut 6 bases from V and 2 bases from J; bases unmatched to any gene: 12. Germline V gene sequence: CDR1 LNHDA, CDR2 SQIVND (reference sequence). This CDR3 has 16 amino acids. The CDR3 reads CASSPRDRGFNYGYTF. DNA of the CDR3: TGTGCCAGTAGCCCCCGGGACAGAGGATTCAACTATGGCTACACCTTC.

This clonotype was detected many times. The chain is built from TRBV28 and TRBJ2-2, with 9 bases that match TRBD2. CDR1 and CDR2 (germline): MDHEN, SYDVKM. V shed 8 bases and J 3 bases; nucleotides not matched to a gene: 10. CDR3 length: 16 residues. CDR3: CASRSPGLAYTGELFF. The CDR3 DNA reads TGTGCCAGCCGATCACCGGGACTAGCCTACACCGGGGAGCTGTTTTTT.

This chain links TRBV13 with TRBJ2-2; the D is unclear. The CDR3 has 13 amino acids. The V end was cut by 3 bases, the J end by 4 bases, with 6 bases between. CDR1 is PRHDT, CDR2 FYEKMQ, per germline (reference sequence). CDR3 in amino acids: CASSLFTTGELFF. The CDR3 DNA is TGTGCCAGCAGCTTGTTTACCACCGGGGAGCTGTTTTTT.

The chain links TRBV7-9 to TRBJ2-5; D possibly corresponds to TRBD1 (6 bases). The CDR3 consists of 14 residues. V was cut by 6 bases and J by 4 bases, with 15 bases left in between. The germline V gene encodes CDR1 SEHNR and CDR2 FQNEAQ (reference sequence). The CDR3 region has the DNA TGTGCCAGCAGTGAAGCGCAGGGGCGAGAGACCCAGTACTTC. Residues: CASSEAQGRETQYF.

This clonotype was detected ten times or more. The chain recombines TRBV5-4 with TRBJ1-1; 8 bases are a match to TRBD1. The CDR3 covers 15 residues. The junction had 4 bases not matched to a gene; V was cut back by 3 bases and J by 0 bases. Germline CDR1 reads SGHNT; CDR2 reads YYREEE (reference sequence). Here the CDR3 reads CASSWDRFMNTEAFF. CDR3 DNA: TGTGCCAGCAGCTGGGACAGGTTCATGAACACTGAAGCTTTCTTT.

A few counts support this clonotype. J is TRBJ1-3 and V is TRBV18; 7 bases are a match to TRBD1. J gave up 2 bases and V 2 bases, and 0 bases lay outside the gene matches. The CDR3 runs to 14 residues. CDR1 is KGHSH, CDR2 LQKENI, per germline. The DNA of the CDR3 is TGTGCCAGCTCACCAGACAGGGCTGGAAACACCATATATTTT. Residues: CASSPDRAGNTIYF.

This clonotype was recorded a few times. The chain combines TRBV5-6 with TRBJ2-5; no definite D call. V was cut by 3 bases and J by 7 bases, with 10 bases left in between. Germline V lookup: CDR1 SGHDT, CDR2 YYEEEE. The CDR3 is made up of 12 amino acids. In DNA, the CDR3 is TGTGCCAGCAGCTCCAATCCCGGGACCCAGTACTTC. It specifies CASSSNPGTQYF.

This clonotype was detected many times. The V gene is TRBV12-3 or TRBV12-4, the J gene TRBJ2-7; D not resolved. V lost 4 bases and J 3 bases, leaving 13 bases between the germline ends. This CDR3 has 14 residues. The CDR3 nucleotides read TGTGCCAGCAGTTCCCGCGGTTATAACTACGAGCAGTACTTC. As protein: CASSSRGYNYEQYF.

This rearrangement joins TRBV19 to TRBJ2-3, with 8 bases lining up with TRBD2. CDR1 and CDR2 from the germline V gene are LNHDA and SQIVND (reference sequence). Losses at the gene ends were 6 bases for V and 2 bases for J; bases not matched to a gene: 10. The CDR3 spans 16 residues. CDR3 residues: CASRLTGGPSTDTQYF. The CDR3 DNA sequence: TGTGCCAGTAGGTTAACGGGAGGGCCTTCCACAGATACGCAGTATTTT.

This clonotype has just a few counts. The chain has TRBV30 and TRBJ2-1, with TRBD2 matching over 11 bases. CDR1 and CDR2 (germline): GTSNPN, SVGIG (reference sequence). The CDR3 extends over 13 amino acids. Germline trimming cut 2 bases from V and 7 bases from J; bases unmatched to any gene: 1. In DNA form, the CDR3 reads TGTGCCTGGAGTTGGACTAGCGGGAATGAGCAGTTCTTC. Residues: CAWSWTSGNEQFF.

The chain combines TRBV19 with TRBJ2-4; 10 positions match TRBD1. V lost 1 base, J lost 7 bases, and 4 bases stayed unmatched. CDR3 length: 15 amino acids. Germline V gene sequence: CDR1 LNHDA, CDR2 SQIVND (reference sequence). The CDR3 here is CASSIGQGARNIQYF. The CDR3 DNA reads TGTGCCAGTAGTATAGGACAGGGGGCGCGGAACATTCAGTACTTC.

Comment on this clonotype: Since a much larger clone is just one base distant, this may be a read error. This sequence joins TRBV12-3 or TRBV12-4 and TRBJ2-7; 14 nucleotides line up with TRBD2. This CDR3 contains 18 residues. Germline trimming cut 5 bases from V and 6 bases from J; bases unmatched to any gene: 15. Here the CDR3 reads CASSTLGTSGSLGPEQYF. CDR3 bases: TGTGCCAGCAGTACTCTCGGGACTAGCGGGAGCTTAGGTCCCGAGCAGTACTTC.

This clonotype was found a few times. The chain uses TRBV5-5 and TRBJ2-7; D gene unclear. V was pared by 1 base and J by 0 bases, with 14 bases between. The V gene's germline CDR1 is SGHKS and CDR2 YYEKEE (reference sequence). This CDR3 comprises 16 residues. The CDR3 reads CASSLSQDPSSYEQYF. The CDR3 DNA sequence: TGTGCCAGCAGCTTGTCTCAGGACCCCAGCTCCTACGAGCAGTACTTC.

This clonotype has only a few counts. This chain joins TRBV20-1 and TRBJ2-2, with a tentative D call TRBD1 (6 bases). Germline CDR1 reads DFQATT; CDR2 reads SNEGSKA (reference sequence). This CDR3 contains 14 residues. Trimming stripped 2 bases from V and 5 bases from J, with 12 bases between. In nucleotides, the CDR3 is TGCAGTGCTAGAAAGACAGGTGGTACCGGGGAGCTGTTTTTT. Amino acid sequence: CSARKTGGTGELFF.

The CDR3 DNA reads TGTGCCAGCAGTCGGGGTTACAGCAATCAGCCCCAGCATTTT. Amino acid sequence: CASSRGYSNQPQHF. The chain uses TRBV12-3 or TRBV12-4 and TRBJ1-5, with D hard to call. The CDR3 length is 14 residues. V was shortened by 5 bases and J by 1 base, with 9 bases between the two germline ends.

The table lists this clonotype with many counts. The V gene is TRBV13, the J gene TRBJ1-2; weak D call: TRBD1 (6 bases). This CDR3 has 13 residues. V was cut by 6 bases and J by 8 bases, with 16 bases left in between. CDR1 is PRHDT and CDR2 is FYEKMQ in the germline V gene (reference sequence). This CDR3 is CASSYSGEWGYTF. In DNA form, the CDR3 reads TGTGCCAGCAGTTACTCAGGGGAGTGGGGCTACACCTTC.

This clonotype has ten or more counts. The chain has TRBV29-1 and TRBJ2-1; a weak D match, TRBD1 (6 bases). Trimming took 7 bases from V and 5 from J, leaving 6 bases between them. In germline, CDR1 is SQVTM, CDR2 ANQGSEA. The CDR3 loop spans 10 amino acids. CDR3 region: CSGQDNEQFF. The CDR3 coding sequence is TGCAGCGGACAGGACAATGAGCAGTTCTTC.